These T cell receptor beta chains were read from a single sample in a study of cytomegalovirus exposure and HLA in healthy donors. Clones were sequenced by immunoSEQ multiplex PCR, and TCRdb holds only the in-frame ones, with some missing. The sample records 120,000 or so clones, over 65% being singletons. The sequenced sample consisted of PBMCs. The receptors originated from a man aged 25 to 40 in good health and CMV-seropositive. The CDR3 runs from the conserved cysteine through the conserved F or W. The D gene is left open where the match is weak. Size tells how often a clone was seen (once, few, many) or the class of an expanded clone, and some rows leave it out.

V	D	size	J	DNA	CDR3
TRBV25-1	TRBD1	NA	TRBJ1-2	TGTGCCAGCAGTGATTCGGACAGGGCGCACGGCTACACCTTC	CASSDSDRAHGYTF
TRBV11-2	NA	NA	TRBJ1-3	TGTGCCAGCAGCCTCATGGGAGGTGGAAACACCATATATTTT	CASSLMGGGNTIYF
TRBV7-9	NA	once	TRBJ2-7	TGTGCCAGCAGCATAAACTTCTACGAGCAGTACTTC	CASSINFYEQYF
TRBV11-2	TRBD2	few	TRBJ2-7	TGTGCCAGCAGGCCAAGCGGGCGGGAGCCCTACGAGCAGTACTTC	CASRPSGREPYEQYF
TRBV7-9	NA	NA	TRBJ2-1	TGTGCCAGCAGCCCCGGGCGGGGTGAGCAGTTCTTC	CASSPGRGEQFF
TRBV4-3	NA	NA	TRBJ2-4	TGCGCCAGCAGCCAATTCACTAGTACCCCCAAAAACATTCAGTACTTC	CASSQFTSTPKNIQYF
TRBV5-6	TRBD1	NA	TRBJ2-7	TGTGCCAGCAGCTTGGTCCCTTGGGACAGCAACTACGAGCAGTACTTC	CASSLVPWDSNYEQYF
TRBV28	TRBD1	NA	TRBJ2-1	TGTGCCAGCAGTACGGGGGACAGGGTATCCAATGAGCAGTTCTTC	CASSTGDRVSNEQFF
TRBV27	NA	NA	TRBJ2-1	TGTGCCAGCAGTTTAGACAGGACAGTAAATGAGCAGTTCTTC	CASSLDRTVNEQFF
TRBV2	TRBD1	few	TRBJ2-4	TGTGCCAGCAGGACAGGGACCTTAGCCGGCTCCAAAAACATTCAGTACTTC	CASRTGTLAGSKNIQYF
TRBV21-1	NA	NA	TRBJ1-1	TGTGCCAGCAGCAAAGGGGGCAGTCTCGATCAACCTAGGAGCAGGTCCGGCAGGCACCTGGCTTTCTTT	CASSKGGSLDQPRSRSGRHLAFF
TRBV9	TRBD2	NA	TRBJ2-2	TGTGCCAGCAGCACGCCTCGCGGGAGATTCGTCGTTGGAGGAGCGAACACCGGGGAGCTGTTTTTT	CASSTPRGRFVVGGANTGELFF
TRBV9	TRBD2	NA	TRBJ2-1	TGTGCCAGCAGCGCCTCAGGGCGGCTAGCGGGAGGGCCAGGCGGTGAGCAGTTCTTC	CASSASGRLAGGPGGEQFF
TRBV7-9	TRBD1	NA	TRBJ2-2	TGTGCCAGCAGCTTAGTACAGGGGGAGACCGGGGAGCTGTTTTTT	CASSLVQGETGELFF
TRBV27	NA	NA	TRBJ2-1	TGTGCCAGCAGTTTAGCAGGGTTCGATGAGCAGTTCTTC	CASSLAGFDEQFF
TRBV5-5	TRBD1	NA	TRBJ1-5	TGTGCCAGCAGCTTCGGACAGGCACCTAATCAGCCCCAGCATTTT	CASSFGQAPNQPQHF
TRBV6-5	TRBD1	NA	TRBJ2-4	TGTGCCAGCACTGGAACCGGGACAGCTAAAAACATTCAGTACTTC	CASTGTGTAKNIQYF
TRBV9	NA	NA	TRBJ2-1	TGTGCCAGCAGCTTCATTGGCGGAGGGGCCAATGAGCAGTTCTTC	CASSFIGGGANEQFF
TRBV4-1	NA	NA	TRBJ1-1	TGCGCCAGCAGCCAAGGGTCCCAGGGCCCTAAACGGGACACTGAAGCTTTCTTT	CASSQGSQGPKRDTEAFF
TRBV11-2	NA	few	TRBJ1-4	TGTGCCAGCAGCTTAACCCCAGTAGGACGGGGAAAACTGTTTTTT	CASSLTPVGRGKLFF
TRBV5-8	NA	NA	TRBJ2-5	TGTGCCAGCAGCCACCCCGGGAGCCAAGAGACCCAGTACTTC	CASSHPGSQETQYF
TRBV27	NA	NA	TRBJ1-1	TGTGCCACCCAGGGAGGAGGCAAAGAAGCTTTCTTT	CATQGGGKEAFF
TRBV15	TRBD2	NA	TRBJ2-7	TGTGCCACCAGCACCAGGCGCCTTGGACTAGCACATTCCTCCTACGAGCAGTACTTC	CATSTRRLGLAHSSYEQYF
TRBV7-2	NA	NA	TRBJ2-7	TGTGCCAGCAGCAGGACAGTCTACGAGCAGTACTTC	CASSRTVYEQYF
TRBV28	TRBD1	NA	TRBJ2-1	TGTGCCAGCAGCCCTTTCCGGGACAGGGGGAGCGGGACTAACAATGAGCAGTTCTTC	CASSPFRDRGSGTNNEQFF
TRBV15	TRBD1	NA	TRBJ2-3	TGTGCCACCAGCGAGAGATTAGACAGGGTGGTGACAGATACGCAGTATTTT	CATSERLDRVVTDTQYF
TRBV28	TRBD1	NA	TRBJ2-1	TGTGCCAGCAGCCCGGACAGGGGGTACGACAATGAGCAGTTCTTC	CASSPDRGYDNEQFF
TRBV7-9	TRBD1	NA	TRBJ2-2	TGTGCCAGCATCTCCCGGGACAGGGGCACCGGGGAGCTGTTTTTT	CASISRDRGTGELFF
TRBV27	TRBD2	NA	TRBJ2-1	TGTGCCAGCAGCCTCATAGCGGGTAGCTCCTACAATGAGCAGTTCTTC	CASSLIAGSSYNEQFF
TRBV28	NA	NA	TRBJ2-3	TGTGCCAGCAGTTCTAGAGCGGGCGAGGGTACGGATACGCAGTATTTT	CASSSRAGEGTDTQYF
TRBV2	TRBD1	NA	TRBJ2-1	TGTGCCAGCAGTATCACCGGGACAGGGTTCAATGAGCAGTTCTTC	CASSITGTGFNEQFF
TRBV4-3	NA	NA	TRBJ1-1	TGCGCCAGCAGCCAAGGCACAGGGTTGAACACTGAAGCTTTCTTT	CASSQGTGLNTEAFF
TRBV27	TRBD2	many	TRBJ2-7	TGTGCCAGCCGATGGACTAGCGGTCACTACGAGCAGTACTTC	CASRWTSGHYEQYF
TRBV29-1	NA	NA	TRBJ2-3	TGCAGCGTTGAGAAGGGGTCTGGCACAGATACGCAGTATTTT	CSVEKGSGTDTQYF
TRBV4-3	TRBD2	NA	TRBJ2-7	TGCGCCAGCAGCCAGCTTAGCGGGAGTAACTACGAGCAGTACTTC	CASSQLSGSNYEQYF
TRBV4-3	TRBD1	NA	TRBJ2-3	TGCGCCAGCAGCCGCAACAGGGGAGATACGCAGTATTTT	CASSRNRGDTQYF
TRBV9	TRBD2	NA	TRBJ2-7	TGTGCCAGCAGCCCTAGCGGGAGCGCTCGGATCGAGCAGTACTTC	CASSPSGSARIEQYF
TRBV13	NA	NA	TRBJ2-2	TGTGCCAGCAGCCCCCCCTGGGGGGAGTCGGCCGGGGAGCTGTTTTTT	CASSPPWGESAGELFF
TRBV9	TRBD2	NA	TRBJ2-7	TGTGCCAGCAGCCCGGGGGGAACAGGCGCCTACGAGCAGTACTTC	CASSPGGTGAYEQYF
TRBV5-1	NA	NA	TRBJ2-3	TGCGCCAGCAGTCGAGCGGGTGGCACAGATACGCAGTATTTT	CASSRAGGTDTQYF
TRBV30	NA	NA	TRBJ1-2	TGTGCCTCCACCAGGGACTACTATGGCTACACCTTC	CASTRDYYGYTF
TRBV6-1	TRBD1	NA	TRBJ2-3	TGTGCCAGCAGGCCGGGACAGGGCACAGATACGCAGTATTTT	CASRPGQGTDTQYF
TRBV4-3	NA	NA	TRBJ2-2	TGCGCCAGCAGCCAAGTTCTTGAGCTGATCGGGGAGCTGTTTTTT	CASSQVLELIGELFF
TRBV7-2	TRBD1	NA	TRBJ2-5	TGTGCCAGCAGCCCGGGACAGGGGGGAGCAGAGACCCAGTACTTC	CASSPGQGGAETQYF
TRBV9	NA	NA	TRBJ2-7	TGTGCCAGCAGCCCCTCCCGGGACTACGAGCAGTACTTC	CASSPSRDYEQYF
TRBV7-2	NA	few	TRBJ2-4	TGTGCCAGCAGCCCTAGGGAGGTGGGGGACAAAAACATTCAGTACTTC	CASSPREVGDKNIQYF
TRBV29-1	TRBD1	NA	TRBJ2-1	TGCAGCGCGCAGGGGGCGAAGGCGGATTACAATGAGCAGTTCTTC	CSAQGAKADYNEQFF
TRBV10-3	NA	few	TRBJ1-2	TGTGCCATCAGTGAAACGTCAGGTGGAGGCTATGGCTACACCTTC	CAISETSGGGYGYTF
TRBV7-9	NA	NA	TRBJ2-3	TGTGCCAGCAATCTACGGGATACGGGAGAAACAGATACGCAGTATTTT	CASNLRDTGETDTQYF
TRBV13	TRBD1	NA	TRBJ2-2	TGTGCCAGCAGCTCCCGGACAGGGGTGCCCGGGGAGCTGTTTTTT	CASSSRTGVPGELFF
TRBV7-8	NA	NA	TRBJ2-3	TGTGCCAGCAGCTTAGGGCGGTTCACTGTAGATACGCAGTATTTT	CASSLGRFTVDTQYF
TRBV18	NA	NA	TRBJ2-7	TGTGCCAGCTCACCAGGGCGAAGCTCCTACGAGCAGTACTTC	CASSPGRSSYEQYF
TRBV19	NA	NA	TRBJ1-2	TGTGCCAGTAGTCCTCCAGGCTCCACCCGGGGCTATGGCTACACCTTC	CASSPPGSTRGYGYTF